A selection of T cell receptor beta chains follows, all from one sample in a study of OX40 agonist ivuxolimab in advanced cancers. Profiling relied on immunoSEQ multiplex PCR, and the TCRdb table lists in-frame clones only, not all of them. The data hold approximately 70,000 clones, with around 89% observed a single time. The sequenced sample was CD4+ or CD8+ T cells sorted from blood, obtained in a trial of the OX40 agonist ivuxolimab. The origin of the receptors is an adult with an advanced solid tumor such as melanoma, head and neck, liver or kidney cancer. CDR3s include the opening cysteine and the closing phenylalanine or tryptophan. D genes are given only for firm matches. Clone sizes are given selectively: once, few, many, or a class where the clone is expanded.

size	V	D	CDR3
.	TRBV19	TRBD1	CASRSTGAYEQYF
.	TRBV28	TRBD1	CASSLEGAGYGYTF
.	TRBV2	.	CASTNAAAYGYTF
.	TRBV30	.	CAWTLTLTGELFF
.	TRBV7-2	.	CASSFSLTNTDTQYF
.	TRBV5-5	TRBD2	CASSLAVAGVGNTGELFF
.	TRBV5-1	.	CASSVPGSYNEQFF
.	TRBV7-7	.	CASSLAWVGERPGANVLTF
.	TRBV7-2	.	CASTATAREYQETQYF
.	TRBV7-2	.	CASSPDTRSYNEQFF
once	TRBV10-3	TRBD1	CAISAPQGQGSYEQYF
few	TRBV7-8	.	CASSPDMRTDTQYF
.	TRBV10-3	.	CAIRAEAGNEQFF
few	TRBV2	.	CASSEQGNTEAFF
.	TRBV19	.	CASNAGQARNEKLFF
.	TRBV29-1	.	CSVVSSDKNIQYF
.	TRBV7-2	.	CASSLEWKGDEQFF
.	TRBV29-1	.	CSVAEAYYGYTF
.	TRBV5-4	TRBD1	CASHRGREETQYF
.	TRBV11-3	.	CASSFGQNTEAFF
.	TRBV10-2	.	CASSEGGLETQYF
.	TRBV4-1	.	CASSLRGTIYF
.	TRBV5-1	TRBD2	CASSLHLAGGPRDTQYF
.	TRBV19	TRBD1	CASSRQGDAEAFF
.	TRBV28	TRBD1	CASSPQTGVNEKLFF
.	TRBV28	.	CASSAQGSGNTIYF
.	TRBV28	TRBD1	CASREGQVVNEQFF
.	TRBV7-2	.	CASSLDLNQPQHF
once	TRBV5-1	.	CASSLSSPGIYEQYF
.	TRBV19	.	CATWETGQPQHF
.	TRBV5-4	.	CASSLGQIQETQYF
.	TRBV2	TRBD2	CASSLGRGGREQYF
.	TRBV5-7	.	CASSLSPPPGVGTGELFF
.	TRBV4-1	TRBD2	CASSQDSPIAGVAQLAKNIQYF
.	TRBV5-5	.	CASSLAQSRETQYF
.	TRBV4-1	.	CASSQVEDSGYTF
.	TRBV5-4	.	CASSLASRAATEAFF
.	TRBV30	.	CAWSPGPYGYTF
.	TRBV5-1	TRBD1	CASSLFRDRGVDEQYF
once	TRBV28	.	CASTSGFGLANSGELFF
.	TRBV2	TRBD1	CASSESYGTGDF
.	TRBV9	.	CASRITSNTGELFF
.	TRBV10-3	.	CAISKEGRGQPQHF
.	TRBV27	.	CASSLYGLVNEQFF
once	TRBV25-1	TRBD2	CASSELGSGRQETQYF
.	TRBV6-1	TRBD1	CASSPRQGEAFF
.	TRBV7-8	.	CASSLTPAPGVNQPQHF
.	TRBV2	TRBD2	CASSEVRLAVYHEQFF
.	TRBV30	.	CAWSPLSEGTDTQYF
.	TRBV6-6	.	CASSSGFNYEQYF
.	TRBV28	.	CASSPGTPSRETQYF
.	TRBV19	TRBD1	CASSGTGNTGELFF
.	TRBV19	.	CASSIAAPSYEQYF
.	TRBV5-4	.	CASSLVGGDTQYF
.	TRBV7-6	.	CASSPGFGEQFF